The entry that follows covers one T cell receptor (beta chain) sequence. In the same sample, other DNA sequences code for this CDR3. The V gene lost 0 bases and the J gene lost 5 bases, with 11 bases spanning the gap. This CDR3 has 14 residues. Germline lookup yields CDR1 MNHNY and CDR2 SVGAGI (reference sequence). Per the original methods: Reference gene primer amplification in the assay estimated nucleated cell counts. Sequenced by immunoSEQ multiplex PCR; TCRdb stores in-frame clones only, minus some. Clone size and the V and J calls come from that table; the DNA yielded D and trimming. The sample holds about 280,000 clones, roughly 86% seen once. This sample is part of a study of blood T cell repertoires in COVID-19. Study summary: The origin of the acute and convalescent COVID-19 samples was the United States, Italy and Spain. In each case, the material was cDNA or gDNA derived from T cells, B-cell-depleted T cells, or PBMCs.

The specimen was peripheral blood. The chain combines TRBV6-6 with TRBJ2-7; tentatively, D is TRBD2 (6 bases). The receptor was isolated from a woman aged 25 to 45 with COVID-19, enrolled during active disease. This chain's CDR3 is CASSYSGGSDEQYF. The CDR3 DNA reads TGTGCCAGCAGTTACTCGGGGGGAAGCGACGAGCAGTACTTC.